The sequence of this T cell receptor (beta chain) was determined in a study of T cells expressing NK-cell markers. Study overall: The study drew TCR beta repertoires from sorted CD3+CD56+NKG2C+, CD3+CD56+NKG2C- and CD3+CD56-NKG2C+ T cells. Seven donors tested HCMV-seropositive and one tested seronegative among the eight sequenced. Study observations and caveats: Researchers report these clonotypes also headed the CD3+CD56-NKG2C+ fraction in four donors.

For this clonotype: The antigen is unknown.

cDNA encoding TCR beta was synthesized via 5'RACE template switching incorporating UMIs. From the 5' RACE reads, TCRdb lists one entry per CDR3 protein and no DNA. In all, the sample yields about 260,000 distinct CDR3 sequences. CDR1 is LGHNA, CDR2 YNFKEQ, per germline. The CDR3 runs to 16 residues. This rearrangement joins TRBV4-2 to TRBJ2-2; TCRdb's D gene call, TRBD2, goes unchecked for lack of DNA. The sequence was obtained from a man younger than 30 in good health. The sequenced material came from blood T cells: a sorted CD56 or NKG2C T cell subset, CD4+ or CD8+ T cells, or bulk PBMC T cells (not recorded which). The CDR3 reads CASSQATGLNTGELFF.